One sample yielded the 7 T cell receptor beta chains listed below, sequenced in a study of shared clonotypes between healthy human individuals. The method was immunoSEQ multiplex PCR; TCRdb's version includes in-frame clones alone and lacks a portion of them. The sample has about 490,000 clones; approximately 78% are singletons. The sequenced sample was PBMCs. Source of these receptors: a woman aged 40 to 49 in good health. Some clones in this sample may be carry-over from other donors' samples.

J is TRBJ2-1 and V is TRBV5-1; D may match TRBD1 or TRBD2 (5 bases each). The ends were cut back, 3 bases at V and 5 bases at J, with 15 bases in the middle. The CDR3 sequence is 15 residues long. Germline values: CDR1 SGHRS, CDR2 YFSETQ. CDR3 bases: TGCGCCAGCAGCTGGGTCCCCGGGACCGACAATGAGCAGTTCTTC. Its protein product is CASSWVPGTDNEQFF.

This clone appeared once. The chain recombines TRBV5-1 with TRBJ1-5; 9 bases fit TRBD1. Germline CDR1 SGHRS, CDR2 YFSETQ. The V and J ends lost 1 base and 5 bases, in that order; junction bases with no gene match: 7. The CDR3 runs to 16 residues. The CDR3 protein is CASSLTGQGGDQPQHF. In DNA form, the CDR3 reads TGCGCCAGCAGCTTGACGGGACAGGGAGGGGATCAGCCCCAGCATTTT.

The chain combines TRBV6-5 with TRBJ2-1; D possibly corresponds to TRBD2 (5 bases). The CDR3 consists of 16 residues. Trimming took off 2 bases at V and 2 bases at J, with 13 bases between the two ends. CDR1 and CDR2 from the germline V gene are MNHEY and SVGAGI. CDR3 nucleotide sequence: TGTGCCAGCAGTTACGGAGGACTTTCGACCTACAATGAGCAGTTCTTC. Its protein is CASSYGGLSTYNEQFF.

The chain uses TRBV7-3 and TRBJ2-1; 7 bases map to TRBD1. In germline, CDR1 is SGHTA, CDR2 FQGTGA. There are 15 residues in the CDR3. V was clipped by 2 bases and J by 2 bases; unmatched bases: 3. The CDR3 coding sequence is TGTGCCAGCAGCTTAGGGACAGCCCCCTACAATGAGCAGTTCTTC. It specifies CASSLGTAPYNEQFF.

This rearrangement joins TRBV7-2 to TRBJ2-1; D not resolved. The CDR3 is 15 residues long. Germline V gene data show CDR1 as SGHTA and CDR2 as FQGNSA. Trimming stripped 2 bases from V and 0 bases from J, with 8 bases between. This CDR3 is CASSLMYTSYNEQFF. CDR3 DNA sequence: TGTGCCAGCAGCTTAATGTATACCTCCTACAATGAGCAGTTCTTC.

The rearrangement uses TRBV6-4 and TRBJ2-3, with D perhaps TRBD1 (5 bases). CDR3 length equals 14 residues. The ends were cut back, 3 bases at V and 1 base at J, with 8 bases in the middle. CDR1 and CDR2 from the germline V gene are MRHNA and SNTAGT. The chain's CDR3 is CASSEQGGTDTQYF. The DNA of the CDR3 is TGTGCCAGCAGTGAGCAGGGTGGCACAGATACGCAGTATTTT.

The rearrangement uses TRBV19 and TRBJ1-1; 10 bases are a match to TRBD1. Germline assignment: CDR1 LNHDA and CDR2 SQIVND (reference sequence). J gave up 8 bases and V 3 bases, and 3 bases lay outside the gene matches. CDR3 length: 13 amino acids. The DNA for the CDR3 is TGTGCCAGTAGTATGGGACAGGGGATGGAAGCTTTCTTT. Protein sequence: CASSMGQGMEAFF.